This T cell receptor beta chain was captured in a study of shared clonotypes between healthy human individuals. Study-wide points: Sampling covered nothing but blood. Tissue TCR repertoires likely differ from those found in blood. Few donors limited the genetic and exposure-history diversity represented. It was expected that sequencing depth would affect clonotype sharing among donors.

Sequencing used immunoSEQ multiplex PCR; TCRdb keeps in-frame clones, though not all of them. The data hold 2 million to 2.5 million clones, with 90% to 96% observed a single time. Worth noting for this clone: Its matching antigen is unknown.

The CDR3 consists of 16 residues. With 4 bases clipped from V and 5 bases from J, the junction kept 5 bases outside the gene matches. Germline loops: CDR1 MNHEY, CDR2 SVGAGI. This clonotype was obtained from a man younger than 30 in good health. Input material: naive CD4+ T cells sorted from blood. Subset reported: CD45RA+ positively selected. This chain links TRBV6-5 with TRBJ1-6; 10 bases map to TRBD1. The CDR3: CASSFRQGANNSPLHF. CDR3 coding DNA: TGTGCCAGCAGTTTCCGACAGGGGGCAAATAATTCACCCCTCCACTTT.